A single sample is the source of the 20 T cell receptor beta chains below, sequenced in a study of PD-1 blockade in classical Hodgkin lymphoma. Clones were sequenced by immunoSEQ multiplex PCR, and TCRdb holds only the in-frame ones, with some missing. This sample has under 130,000 clones; more than 70% occur once, and the top ten carry 15% to 20%. Time point denoted: cycle 4 day 1 (C4D1), after 6 weeks of nivolumab. All trial patients relapsed after autologous stem cell transplantation. The specimen comprised peripheral blood mononuclear cells (PBMCs), sampled before the fourth cycle of nivolumab. Receptor source: a human donor with classical Hodgkin lymphoma.

A single count supports this clone. The chain has TRBV6-4 and TRBJ2-3; D remains ambiguous. Between the trimmed V and J ends, which lost 2 bases and 4 bases, there was a span of 13 bases. CDR1 and CDR2 from the germline V gene are MRHNA and SNTAGT. CDR3 size: 15 residues. The CDR3 DNA sequence: TGTGCCAGCAGTGACACGATGGCGGCTGCAGATACGCAGTATTTT. It codes for CASSDTMAAADTQYF.

CDR3 coding DNA: TGTGCCAGCAGCTCAACAGGGGGGGACTACGAGCAGTACTTC. Its protein product is CASSSTGGDYEQYF. The V gene is TRBV5-4, the J gene TRBJ2-7; D is perhaps TRBD1 (8 bases). There are 14 residues in the CDR3. In germline, CDR1 is SGHNT, CDR2 YYREEE (reference sequence). Trimming left V 3 bases short and J 3 bases short, with 13 bases between.

The chain has TRBV30 and TRBJ2-3; D ambiguous. The CDR3 runs 11 residues. Germline V gene sequence: CDR1 GTSNPN, CDR2 SVGIG (reference sequence). Trimming shortened V by 5 bases and J by 0 bases, and 3 bases separated the two germline ends. CDR3 loop: CAWDSTDTQYF. Written as DNA, the CDR3 is TGTGCCTGGGACAGCACAGATACGCAGTATTTT.

The V call is TRBV19, the J call TRBJ1-1, with unresolved D. Germline V gene data show CDR1 as LNHDA and CDR2 as SQIVND (reference sequence). The CDR3 extends over 15 amino acids. Trimming left V 6 bases short and J 6 bases short, with 20 bases between. As DNA, the CDR3 is TGTGCCAGTAGGCCCCTCCTTGGATCGGGCGCTGAAGCTTTCTTT. Its translation: CASRPLLGSGAEAFF.

CDR3 in amino acids: CASSWDSNQPQHF. The CDR3 DNA is TGTGCCAGCAGCTGGGACAGCAATCAGCCCCAGCATTTT. The chain employs TRBV7-6 and TRBJ1-5; D is perhaps TRBD1 (5 bases). Trimming pared 4 bases from V and 1 base from J, leaving 5 bases between. The germline V gene encodes CDR1 SGHVS and CDR2 FNYEAQ. The CDR3 spans 13 residues.

V and J are TRBV6-5 and TRBJ1-2; maybe TRBD1 (5 bases). The CDR3 sequence is 13 residues long. Trimming pared 4 bases from V and 13 bases from J, leaving 19 bases between. Germline values: CDR1 MNHEY, CDR2 SVGAGI. CDR3 sequence reads: CASSSPGTNRLTF. For the CDR3, the DNA is TGTGCCAGCAGTTCCCCCGGGACCAACCGTCTCACCTTC.

This clone was recorded a few times. The CDR3 nucleotides read TGTGCCAGCAGTAGGACAGGGTCAAGCAATCAGCCCCAGCATTTT. Amino acids: CASSRTGSSNQPQHF. This chain links TRBV28 with TRBJ1-5, with 8 bases matching TRBD1. Germline V gene sequence: CDR1 MDHEN, CDR2 SYDVKM. The CDR3 is made up of 15 amino acids. J gave up 1 base and V 5 bases, and 4 bases lay outside the gene matches.

The chain recombines TRBV9 with TRBJ2-3, with unresolved D. The ends were cut back, 3 bases at V and 4 bases at J, with 9 bases in the middle. The CDR3 spans 13 residues. Germline assignment: CDR1 SGDLS and CDR2 YYNGEE. The CDR3 sequence: CASSASRADTQYF. The CDR3 DNA is TGTGCCAGCAGCGCCAGCCGGGCAGATACGCAGTATTTT.

The chain employs TRBV29-1 and TRBJ2-7; D is possibly TRBD2 (5 bases). V dropped 5 bases and J dropped 6 bases, with 14 bases sitting between them. Germline V lookup: CDR1 SQVTM, CDR2 ANQGSEA. This CDR3 has 12 amino acids. DNA of the CDR3: TGCAGCGTTTTGAGGACTCCCCCCGAGCAGTACTTC. Encoded protein: CSVLRTPPEQYF.

V is TRBV7-2 and J is TRBJ2-5; 13 bases align to TRBD2. The length of the CDR3 is 15 residues. Germline trimming cut 5 bases from V and 4 bases from J; bases unmatched to any gene: 4. Germline CDR1 SGHTA, CDR2 FQGNSA. The CDR3 bases are TGTGCCAGCAGCCCTAGACTAGCGGGAGGAGAGACCCAGTACTTC. It is translated as CASSPRLAGGETQYF.

The rearrangement joins TRBV28 to TRBJ2-2; TRBD1 matches 8 bases. CDR3 length: 20 residues. The trim removed 2 bases at V and 3 bases at J, leaving 17 bases unmatched. Germline CDR1 and CDR2: MDHEN and SYDVKM. The CDR3 nucleotides read TGTGCCAGCAGTTTAGATTATTGGGGCCAGGGGGCGCCCCACACCGGGGAGCTGTTTTTT. It is translated as CASSLDYWGQGAPHTGELFF.

The V and J genes are TRBV4-1 and TRBJ2-2; D is possibly TRBD1 or TRBD2 (5 bases each). Germline values: CDR1 MGHRA, CDR2 YSYEKL. With 3 bases removed from V and 2 bases from J, the gap between germline ends came to 13 bases. The CDR3 length is 16 residues. CDR3 region: CASSHAGTINTGELFF. The CDR3 region has the DNA TGCGCCAGCAGCCATGCCGGGACGATAAACACCGGGGAGCTGTTTTTT.

This chain connects TRBV18 to TRBJ1-5; no reliable D call. The ends were cut back, 3 bases at V and 2 bases at J, with 8 bases in the middle. The CDR3 has 14 residues. Germline lookup yields CDR1 KGHSH and CDR2 LQKENI. CDR3: CASSPQTGNQPQHF. The CDR3 DNA is TGTGCCAGCTCACCCCAAACCGGCAATCAGCCCCAGCATTTT.

V and J are TRBV5-1 and TRBJ2-1, with a possible D match to TRBD2 (6 bases). CDR1 is SGHRS, CDR2 YFSETQ, per germline. The CDR3 is made up of 12 amino acids. Trimming removed 4 bases from V and 13 bases from J, with 15 bases in between. CDR3 nucleotide sequence: TGCGCCAGCAGCCCGGGGGACGGTCCTCAGTTCTTC. Translated: CASSPGDGPQFF.

This clone was counted a single time. The chain joins TRBV6-5 to TRBJ1-4; no firm D call. The V end was cut by 6 bases, the J end by 7 bases, with 18 bases between. Germline CDR1 and CDR2: MNHEY and SVGAGI. The CDR3 is 15 amino acids. This CDR3 reads CASSQLPGRSEKLFF. CDR3 bases: TGTGCCAGCAGCCAGCTCCCGGGGAGAAGTGAAAAACTGTTTTTT.

The J gene is TRBJ2-7, the V gene TRBV4-3; 8 positions match TRBD1. J was trimmed by 5 bases and V by 2 bases; bases with no gene match: 11. Germline assignment: CDR1 LGHNA and CDR2 YSLEER. This CDR3 contains 16 residues. The CDR3 loop reads CASSQPVGTGDHEQYF. The CDR3, as DNA: TGCGCCAGCAGCCAACCCGTGGGGACAGGAGACCACGAGCAGTACTTC.

This chain connects TRBV10-1 to TRBJ2-1, with D perhaps given as TRBD1 or TRBD2 (6 bases each). The CDR3 consists of 15 residues. Deletions cut 2 bases from V and 9 bases from J, with 17 bases between. Germline CDR1 reads WNHNN; CDR2 reads SYGVQD (reference sequence). CDR3 amino acids: CASSETKGGRSEQFF. CDR3 sequence (DNA): TGCGCCAGCAGTGAGACCAAGGGGGGAAGAAGTGAGCAGTTCTTC.

DNA for the CDR3: TGTGCCAGCAGTTCCCCAGCACTCTACAATGAGCAGTTCTTC. Encoded protein: CASSSPALYNEQFF. The genes are TRBV6-6 and TRBJ2-1; no clear D. Germline CDR1 MNHNY, CDR2 SVGAGI (reference sequence). Trimming took off 4 bases at V and 3 bases at J, with 10 bases between the two ends. This CDR3 comprises 14 residues.

This chain uses TRBV25-1 with TRBJ1-4; D not resolved. Germline CDR1 and CDR2: MGHDK and SYGVNS. Trimming removed 8 bases from V and 8 bases from J, with 15 bases in between. The CDR3 runs 13 residues. The CDR3 nucleotides are TGTGCCAGCCCAATCCGGGGAAGCGAAAAACTGTTTTTT. It yields the protein CASPIRGSEKLFF. The full variable domain, rest sourced from reference TRBV25-1 and TRBJ1-4, is EADIYQTPRYLVIGTGKKITLECSQTMGHDKMYWYQQDPGMELHLIHYSYGVNSTEKGDLSSESTVSRIRTEHFPLTLESARPSHTSQYLCASPIRGSEKLFFGSGTQLSVL.

The chain links TRBV2 to TRBJ1-4, with 7 bases fitting TRBD1. Germline CDR1 SNHLY, CDR2 FYNNEI. Unmatched junction bases numbered 7, after V lost 4 bases and J lost 2 bases. The length of the CDR3 is 16 residues. DNA for the CDR3: TGTGCCAGCAGTGTCTTACAGGGGACCACTAATGAAAAACTGTTTTTT. Translating gives CASSVLQGTTNEKLFF.